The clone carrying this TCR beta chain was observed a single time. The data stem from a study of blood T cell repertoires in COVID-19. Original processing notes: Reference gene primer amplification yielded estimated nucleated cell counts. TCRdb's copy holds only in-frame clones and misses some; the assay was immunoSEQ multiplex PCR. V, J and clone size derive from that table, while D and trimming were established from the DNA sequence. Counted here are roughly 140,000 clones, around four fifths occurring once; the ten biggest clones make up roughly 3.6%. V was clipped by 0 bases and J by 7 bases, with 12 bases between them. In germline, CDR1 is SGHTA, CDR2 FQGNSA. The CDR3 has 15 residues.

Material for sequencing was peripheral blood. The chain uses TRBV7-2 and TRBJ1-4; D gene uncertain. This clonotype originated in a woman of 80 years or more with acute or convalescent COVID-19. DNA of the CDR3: TGTGCCAGCAGCTTAGCCGGGAGCTCCCGTGAAAAACTGTTTTTT. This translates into CASSLAGSSREKLFF. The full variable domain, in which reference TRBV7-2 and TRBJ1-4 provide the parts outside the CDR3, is GAGVSQSPSNKVTEKGKDVELRCDPISGHTALYWYRQSLGQGLEFLIYFQGNSAPDKSGLPSDRFSAERTGGSVSTLTIQRTQQEDSAVYLCASSLAGSSREKLFFGSGTQLSVL.